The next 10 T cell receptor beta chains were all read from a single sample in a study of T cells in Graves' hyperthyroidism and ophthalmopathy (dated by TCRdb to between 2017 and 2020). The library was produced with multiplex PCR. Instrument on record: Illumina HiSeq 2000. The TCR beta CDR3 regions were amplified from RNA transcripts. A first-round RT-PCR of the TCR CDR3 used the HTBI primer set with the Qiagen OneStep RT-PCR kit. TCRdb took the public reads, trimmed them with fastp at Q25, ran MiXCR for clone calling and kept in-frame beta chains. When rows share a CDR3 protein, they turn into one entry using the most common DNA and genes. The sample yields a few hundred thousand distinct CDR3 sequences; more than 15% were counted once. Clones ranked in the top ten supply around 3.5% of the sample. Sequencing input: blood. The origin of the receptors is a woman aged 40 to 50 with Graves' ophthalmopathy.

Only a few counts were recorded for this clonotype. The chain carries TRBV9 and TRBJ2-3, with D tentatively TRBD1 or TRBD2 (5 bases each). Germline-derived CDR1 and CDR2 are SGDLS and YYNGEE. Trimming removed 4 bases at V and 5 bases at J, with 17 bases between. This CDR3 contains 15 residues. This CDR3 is CASSYKAIGGDTQYF. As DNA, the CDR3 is TGTGCCAGCAGCTACAAGGCCATTGGGGGAGATACGCAGTATTTT.

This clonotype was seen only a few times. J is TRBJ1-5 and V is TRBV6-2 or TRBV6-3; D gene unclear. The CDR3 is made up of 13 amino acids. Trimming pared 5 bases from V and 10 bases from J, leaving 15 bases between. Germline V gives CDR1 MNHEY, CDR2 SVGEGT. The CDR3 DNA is TGTGCCAGCAGTGGAGTTAAGGCGGGACCCCAGCATTTT. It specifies CASSGVKAGPQHF.

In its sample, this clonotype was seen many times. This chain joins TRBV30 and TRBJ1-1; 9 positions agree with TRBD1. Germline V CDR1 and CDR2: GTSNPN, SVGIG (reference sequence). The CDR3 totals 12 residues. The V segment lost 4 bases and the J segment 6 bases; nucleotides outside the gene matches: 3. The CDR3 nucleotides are TGTGCCTGGACAGGACAGGGGCCTGAAGCTTTCTTT. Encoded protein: CAWTGQGPEAFF.

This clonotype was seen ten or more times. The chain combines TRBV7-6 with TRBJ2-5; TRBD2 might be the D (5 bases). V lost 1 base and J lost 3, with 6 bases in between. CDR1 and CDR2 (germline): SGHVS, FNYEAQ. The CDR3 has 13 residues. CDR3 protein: CASSLVREETQYF. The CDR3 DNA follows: TGTGCCAGCAGCTTAGTGAGGGAAGAGACCCAGTACTTC.

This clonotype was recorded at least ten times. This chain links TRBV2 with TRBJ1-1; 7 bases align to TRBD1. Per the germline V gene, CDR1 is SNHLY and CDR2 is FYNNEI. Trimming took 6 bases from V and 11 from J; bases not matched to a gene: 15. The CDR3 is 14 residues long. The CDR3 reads CASRTIQGSPNAFF. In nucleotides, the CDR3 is TGTGCCAGCAGGACGATACAGGGGTCGCCCAACGCTTTCTTT.

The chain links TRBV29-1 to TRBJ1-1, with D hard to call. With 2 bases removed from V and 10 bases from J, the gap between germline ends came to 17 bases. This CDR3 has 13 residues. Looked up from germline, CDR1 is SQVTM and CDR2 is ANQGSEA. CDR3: CSVEPGSKDIAFF. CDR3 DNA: TGCAGCGTTGAACCAGGCAGCAAGGATATAGCTTTCTTT.

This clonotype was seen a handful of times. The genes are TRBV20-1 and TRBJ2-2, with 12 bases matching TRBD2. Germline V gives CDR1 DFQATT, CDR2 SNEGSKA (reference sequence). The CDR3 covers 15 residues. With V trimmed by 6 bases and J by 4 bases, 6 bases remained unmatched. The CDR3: CSAPRLAGATGELFF. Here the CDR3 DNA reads TGCAGTGCCCCCCGACTAGCGGGGGCCACCGGGGAGCTGTTTTTT.

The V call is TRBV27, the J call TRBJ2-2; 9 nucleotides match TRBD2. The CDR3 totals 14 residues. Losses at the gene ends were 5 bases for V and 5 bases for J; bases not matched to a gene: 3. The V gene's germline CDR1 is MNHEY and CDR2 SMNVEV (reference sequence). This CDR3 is CASSAGGRTGELFF. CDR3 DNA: TGTGCCAGCAGTGCGGGGGGGAGGACCGGGGAGCTGTTTTTT.

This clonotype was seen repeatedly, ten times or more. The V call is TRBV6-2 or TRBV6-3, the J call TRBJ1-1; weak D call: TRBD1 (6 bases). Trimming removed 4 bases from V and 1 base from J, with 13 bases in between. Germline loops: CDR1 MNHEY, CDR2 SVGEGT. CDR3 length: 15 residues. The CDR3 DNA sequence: TGTGCCAGCAGTTCGATCCTGACAGGGAACACTGAAGCTTTCTTT. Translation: CASSSILTGNTEAFF.

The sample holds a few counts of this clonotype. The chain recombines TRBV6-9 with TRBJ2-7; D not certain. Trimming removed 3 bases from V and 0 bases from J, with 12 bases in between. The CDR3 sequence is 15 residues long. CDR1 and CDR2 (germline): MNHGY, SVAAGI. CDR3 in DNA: TGTGCCAGCAGTTACCCAACAATGTCCTCCTACGAGCAGTACTTC. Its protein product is CASSYPTMSSYEQYF.